Listed below are T cell receptor beta chains from one sample, sequenced in a study of shared clonotypes between healthy human individuals. The table came from immunoSEQ multiplex PCR; TCRdb's copy has only in-frame clones and leaves some out. The repertoire holds under 2.5 million clones, less than 95% seen once, with 0.37% in the top ten. Material for sequencing was naive CD4+ T cells from PBMCs. These receptors were collected from a man younger than 30 in good health. Some clones in this sample may be carry-over from other donors' samples. The CDR3 runs from the conserved cysteine through the conserved F or W. Fields, in order: clone size, J gene, D gene, CDR3 length, V gene, CDR3 protein, CDR3 DNA. A D gene is named only where the DNA matches it firmly. For some rows the clone size is stated as once, few or many, or as a class when expanded; others skip it.

abundance: -
j_gene: TRBJ1-5
d_gene: -
len: 16
v_gene: TRBV2
CDR3aa: CASSEPYGRGNQPQHF
CDR3nt: TGTGCCAGCAGTGAGCCGTACGGACGTGGAAATCAGCCCCAGCATTTT

abundance: -
j_gene: TRBJ1-5
d_gene: -
len: 16
v_gene: TRBV5-1
CDR3aa: CASSWGPLGGNQPQHF
CDR3nt: TGCGCCAGCAGCTGGGGGCCCCTCGGAGGTAATCAGCCCCAGCATTTT

abundance: -
j_gene: TRBJ2-3
d_gene: TRBD1
len: 17
v_gene: TRBV28
CDR3aa: CASSFKEGTGGTDTQYF
CDR3nt: TGTGCCAGCAGTTTTAAAGAGGGGACAGGGGGCACAGATACGCAGTATTTT

abundance: -
j_gene: TRBJ2-7
d_gene: -
len: 17
v_gene: TRBV5-6
CDR3aa: CASSLPPNARNSYEQYF
CDR3nt: TGTGCCAGCAGCCTGCCCCCGAATGCTAGAAATTCCTACGAGCAGTACTTC

abundance: once
j_gene: TRBJ2-1
d_gene: TRBD2
len: 16
v_gene: TRBV7-9
CDR3aa: CASSPIAAGDYNEQFF
CDR3nt: TGTGCCAGCAGCCCCATTGCAGCGGGAGACTACAATGAGCAGTTCTTC

abundance: -
j_gene: TRBJ1-5
d_gene: -
len: 14
v_gene: TRBV28
CDR3aa: CATNEGYSNQPQHF
CDR3nt: TGTGCCACCAACGAGGGGTATAGCAATCAGCCCCAGCATTTT

abundance: -
j_gene: TRBJ1-2
d_gene: TRBD1
len: 17
v_gene: TRBV19
CDR3aa: CASSPGQGDGRAYGYTF
CDR3nt: TGTGCCAGTAGTCCGGGACAGGGGGACGGCCGGGCCTATGGCTACACCTTC

abundance: -
j_gene: TRBJ2-3
d_gene: TRBD2
len: 14
v_gene: TRBV30
CDR3aa: CAWTRSGSGDTQYF
CDR3nt: TGTGCCTGGACCCGTAGCGGGAGTGGGGATACGCAGTATTTT

abundance: -
j_gene: TRBJ1-2
d_gene: -
len: 15
v_gene: TRBV6-1
CDR3aa: CASKKDGIPNYGYTF
CDR3nt: TGTGCCAGCAAGAAGGACGGGATACCTAACTATGGCTACACCTTC

abundance: -
j_gene: TRBJ1-2
d_gene: -
len: 13
v_gene: TRBV9
CDR3aa: CASSDPRGGGYTF
CDR3nt: TGTGCCAGCAGCGACCCCCGAGGCGGAGGCTACACCTTC

abundance: -
j_gene: TRBJ1-3
d_gene: -
len: 15
v_gene: TRBV11-2
CDR3aa: CASSQTVYSGNTIYF
CDR3nt: TGTGCCAGCAGCCAGACGGTTTACTCTGGAAACACCATATATTTT

abundance: -
j_gene: TRBJ2-3
d_gene: -
len: 13
v_gene: TRBV7-3
CDR3aa: CASSPTRTDTQYF
CDR3nt: TGTGCCAGCAGCCCCACCCGCACAGATACGCAGTATTTT

abundance: -
j_gene: TRBJ2-2
d_gene: -
len: 18
v_gene: TRBV19
CDR3aa: CASSIDIQGRGRTGELFF
CDR3nt: TGTGCCAGTAGTATAGATATTCAGGGCAGGGGCCGAACCGGGGAGCTGTTTTTT

abundance: -
j_gene: TRBJ2-2
d_gene: -
len: 16
v_gene: TRBV5-1
CDR3aa: CASSPAPSAGSGELFF
CDR3nt: TGCGCCAGCAGCCCGGCCCCCTCCGCAGGATCCGGGGAGCTGTTTTTT

abundance: -
j_gene: TRBJ1-1
d_gene: TRBD1
len: 13
v_gene: TRBV6-5
CDR3aa: CASSYRDRAEAFF
CDR3nt: TGTGCCAGCAGTTACCGAGACAGGGCTGAAGCTTTCTTT

abundance: once
j_gene: TRBJ2-5
d_gene: -
len: 14
v_gene: TRBV11-3
CDR3aa: CASSHSAGRETQYF
CDR3nt: TGTGCCAGCAGCCACTCGGCCGGCCGGGAGACCCAGTACTTC

abundance: -
j_gene: TRBJ2-3
d_gene: TRBD2
len: 13
v_gene: TRBV29-1
CDR3aa: CSVRLAGADTQYF
CDR3nt: TGCAGCGTTAGACTAGCGGGAGCAGATACGCAGTATTTT

abundance: -
j_gene: TRBJ2-1
d_gene: TRBD1
len: 15
v_gene: TRBV28
CDR3aa: CASSFRTGVYNEQFF
CDR3nt: TGTGCCAGCAGTTTTCGGACAGGGGTCTACAATGAGCAGTTCTTC

abundance: -
j_gene: TRBJ2-2
d_gene: -
len: 14
v_gene: TRBV7-6
CDR3aa: CASSFSGYTGELFF
CDR3nt: TGTGCCAGCAGCTTCTCAGGATACACCGGGGAGCTGTTTTTT

abundance: -
j_gene: TRBJ1-5
d_gene: -
len: 14
v_gene: TRBV19
CDR3aa: CASSIGSGTPPQHF
CDR3nt: TGTGCCAGTAGTATAGGATCAGGGACCCCGCCCCAGCATTTT

abundance: -
j_gene: TRBJ2-1
d_gene: TRBD1
len: 15
v_gene: TRBV5-1
CDR3aa: CASGTGTGPYNEQFF
CDR3nt: TGCGCCAGCGGAACCGGGACAGGGCCATACAATGAGCAGTTCTTC

abundance: -
j_gene: TRBJ2-1
d_gene: -
len: 12
v_gene: TRBV7-2
CDR3aa: CASSPLGDEQFF
CDR3nt: TGTGCCAGCTCGCCTCTCGGGGATGAGCAGTTCTTC

abundance: once
j_gene: TRBJ2-3
d_gene: TRBD1
len: 16
v_gene: TRBV9
CDR3aa: CASSRRGQGGTDTQYF
CDR3nt: TGTGCCAGCAGCCGTAGGGGACAGGGAGGCACAGATACGCAGTATTTT

abundance: -
j_gene: TRBJ2-3
d_gene: -
len: 13
v_gene: TRBV28
CDR3aa: CASSPNGADTQYF
CDR3nt: TGTGCCAGCAGCCCTAATGGGGCAGATACGCAGTATTTT

abundance: few
j_gene: TRBJ1-2
d_gene: -
len: 13
v_gene: TRBV5-4
CDR3aa: CASSRDGNYGYTF
CDR3nt: TGTGCCAGCAGCAGGGACGGAAACTATGGCTACACCTTC

abundance: few
j_gene: TRBJ1-6
d_gene: -
len: 14
v_gene: TRBV5-6
CDR3aa: CASSFLGVNSPLHF
CDR3nt: TGTGCCAGCAGCTTTTTAGGGGTCAATTCACCCCTCCACTTT

abundance: -
j_gene: TRBJ2-1
d_gene: TRBD2
len: 18
v_gene: TRBV28
CDR3aa: CASSSLNGGTSGQNEQFF
CDR3nt: TGTGCCAGCAGTTCATTAAACGGCGGGACTAGCGGGCAGAATGAGCAGTTCTTC

abundance: -
j_gene: TRBJ2-1
d_gene: -
len: 13
v_gene: TRBV27
CDR3aa: CASRFGSGNEQFF
CDR3nt: TGTGCCAGCAGGTTCGGCAGCGGGAATGAGCAGTTCTTC

abundance: once
j_gene: TRBJ2-5
d_gene: -
len: 13
v_gene: TRBV30
CDR3aa: CAWSLAGGTPPYF
CDR3nt: TGTGCCTGGAGTCTGGCAGGAGGGACCCCACCGTACTTC

abundance: -
j_gene: TRBJ2-7
d_gene: -
len: 14
v_gene: TRBV5-1
CDR3aa: CASSGQGGLYEQYF
CDR3nt: TGCGCCAGCAGCGGCCAAGGGGGTCTCTACGAGCAGTACTTC

abundance: -
j_gene: TRBJ2-3
d_gene: -
len: 12
v_gene: TRBV30
CDR3aa: CAWSMSADTQYF
CDR3nt: TGTGCCTGGAGTATGTCCGCCGATACGCAGTATTTT

abundance: few
j_gene: TRBJ1-5
d_gene: -
len: 12
v_gene: TRBV28
CDR3aa: CASSLVSTGWHF
CDR3nt: TGTGCCAGCAGTTTAGTGTCTACCGGCTGGCATTTT

abundance: -
j_gene: TRBJ2-1
d_gene: -
len: 15
v_gene: TRBV11-3
CDR3aa: CASSLGAQSHNEQFF
CDR3nt: TGTGCCAGCAGCTTAGGTGCGCAGTCCCACAATGAGCAGTTCTTC

abundance: -
j_gene: TRBJ2-2
d_gene: -
len: 15
v_gene: TRBV5-4
CDR3aa: CASSLLQVSGGELFF
CDR3nt: TGTGCCAGCAGCTTGCTCCAGGTGTCGGGCGGGGAGCTGTTTTTT

abundance: -
j_gene: TRBJ2-3
d_gene: -
len: 13
v_gene: TRBV7-8
CDR3aa: CASSFLGIDTQYF
CDR3nt: TGTGCCAGCAGCTTTCTAGGAATAGATACGCAGTATTTT

abundance: -
j_gene: TRBJ2-5
d_gene: TRBD2
len: 17
v_gene: TRBV11-2
CDR3aa: CASSPGLAVPSLETQYF
CDR3nt: TGTGCCAGCAGCCCGGGACTAGCGGTACCAAGTTTAGAGACCCAGTACTTC

abundance: -
j_gene: TRBJ2-3
d_gene: TRBD2
len: 14
v_gene: TRBV2
CDR3aa: CASSGLANTDTQYF
CDR3nt: TGTGCCAGCAGTGGACTAGCGAACACAGATACGCAGTATTTT

abundance: -
j_gene: TRBJ2-7
d_gene: TRBD1
len: 13
v_gene: TRBV6-6
CDR3aa: CASRGQGSYEQYF
CDR3nt: TGTGCCAGCAGGGGACAGGGCTCCTACGAGCAGTACTTC

abundance: -
j_gene: TRBJ1-1
d_gene: TRBD1
len: 13
v_gene: TRBV19
CDR3aa: CASTGPGGTEAFF
CDR3nt: TGTGCCAGTACCGGGCCAGGGGGCACTGAAGCTTTCTTT

abundance: -
j_gene: TRBJ1-1
d_gene: -
len: 15
v_gene: TRBV2
CDR3aa: CASSERGAENTEAFF
CDR3nt: TGTGCCAGCAGTGAACGGGGAGCAGAGAACACTGAAGCTTTCTTT

abundance: -
j_gene: TRBJ2-3
d_gene: TRBD1
len: 15
v_gene: TRBV28
CDR3aa: CASSTGGLSTDTQYF
CDR3nt: TGTGCCAGCAGTACAGGGGGCCTTAGCACAGATACGCAGTATTTT

abundance: -
j_gene: TRBJ2-3
d_gene: -
len: 15
v_gene: TRBV5-1
CDR3aa: CASNEEPQPTDTQYF
CDR3nt: TGCGCCAGCAACGAGGAGCCTCAACCAACAGATACGCAGTATTTT

abundance: -
j_gene: TRBJ1-1
d_gene: -
len: 13
v_gene: TRBV7-2
CDR3aa: CASATVAGTEAFF
CDR3nt: TGTGCCAGCGCGACGGTCGCTGGCACTGAAGCTTTCTTT

abundance: -
j_gene: TRBJ1-2
d_gene: -
len: 14
v_gene: TRBV19
CDR3aa: CASSIAPSPGGYTF
CDR3nt: TGTGCCAGTAGTATAGCGCCCAGCCCTGGGGGCTACACCTTC

abundance: once
j_gene: TRBJ1-3
d_gene: -
len: 15
v_gene: TRBV6-6
CDR3aa: CASGGPLSSGNTIYF
CDR3nt: TGTGCCAGCGGGGGACCTCTAAGCTCTGGAAACACCATATATTTT

abundance: -
j_gene: TRBJ2-2
d_gene: -
len: 15
v_gene: TRBV6-6
CDR3aa: CASSSVGDDTGELFF
CDR3nt: TGTGCCAGCAGTTCGGTCGGGGACGACACCGGGGAGCTGTTTTTT

abundance: -
j_gene: TRBJ1-4
d_gene: TRBD1
len: 17
v_gene: TRBV7-9
CDR3aa: CASSFAWTGVTNEKLFF
CDR3nt: TGTGCCAGCAGCTTTGCTTGGACAGGGGTTACTAATGAAAAACTGTTTTTT

abundance: -
j_gene: TRBJ2-2
d_gene: -
len: 14
v_gene: TRBV5-5
CDR3aa: CASSWGPHTGELFF
CDR3nt: TGTGCCAGCAGCTGGGGACCGCACACCGGGGAGCTGTTTTTT